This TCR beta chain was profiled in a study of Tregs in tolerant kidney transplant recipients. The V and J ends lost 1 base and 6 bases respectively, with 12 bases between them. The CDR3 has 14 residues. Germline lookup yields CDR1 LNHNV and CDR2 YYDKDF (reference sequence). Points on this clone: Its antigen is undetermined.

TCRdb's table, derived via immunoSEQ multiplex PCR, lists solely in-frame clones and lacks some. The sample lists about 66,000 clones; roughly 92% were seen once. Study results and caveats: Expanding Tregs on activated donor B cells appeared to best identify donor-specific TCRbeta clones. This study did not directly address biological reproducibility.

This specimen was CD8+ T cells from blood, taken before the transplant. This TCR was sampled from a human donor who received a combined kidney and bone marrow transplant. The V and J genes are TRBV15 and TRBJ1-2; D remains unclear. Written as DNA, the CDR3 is TGTGCCACCAGCAGAGCCCAGACTGTGAATGGCTACACCTTC. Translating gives CATSRAQTVNGYTF.